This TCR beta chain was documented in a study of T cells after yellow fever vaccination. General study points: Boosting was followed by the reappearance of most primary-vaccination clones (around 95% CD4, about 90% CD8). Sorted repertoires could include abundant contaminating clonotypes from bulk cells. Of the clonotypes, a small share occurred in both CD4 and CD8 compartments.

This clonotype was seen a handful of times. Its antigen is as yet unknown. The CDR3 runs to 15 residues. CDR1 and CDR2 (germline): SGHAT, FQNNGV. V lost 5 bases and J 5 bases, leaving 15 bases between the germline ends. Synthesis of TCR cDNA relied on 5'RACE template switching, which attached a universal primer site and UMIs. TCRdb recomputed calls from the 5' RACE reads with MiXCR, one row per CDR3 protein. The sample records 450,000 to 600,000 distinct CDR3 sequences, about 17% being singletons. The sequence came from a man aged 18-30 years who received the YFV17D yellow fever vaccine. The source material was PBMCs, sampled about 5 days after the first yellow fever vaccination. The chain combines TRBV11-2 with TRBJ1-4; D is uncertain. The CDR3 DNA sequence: TGTGCCAGCAGCCCAAAATGGACGGGAAATGAAAAACTGTTTTTT. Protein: CASSPKWTGNEKLFF.